The sequence of this T cell receptor beta chain was determined in a study of T cell responses to AZD1222 COVID-19 vaccine. Of note for this clone: Its target is not known.

Study-wide findings and caveats: Increased Spike-specific TCR breadth and depth were observed after two AZD1222 doses.

This table comes from immunoSEQ multiplex PCR, and its TCRdb copy is limited to in-frame clones, with some not included. The table includes 110,000 to 150,000 clones, 70% to 90% detected once. Trimming removed 4 bases from V and 4 bases from J; junction bases left unmatched: 1. This CDR3 is built from 13 residues. Sequenced here: peripheral blood, sampled on day 0 of AZD1222 vaccination. This receptor was obtained from an adult in good health. This sequence joins TRBV12-3 or TRBV12-4 and TRBJ1-2, with 9 nucleotides matching TRBD1. The CDR3 loop reads CASSSGQGYGYTF. CDR3 coding DNA: TGTGCCAGCAGTTCGGGACAGGGCTATGGCTACACCTTC.